This TCR beta chain was recovered during a study of blood T cell repertoires in COVID-19. The germline CDR1 and CDR2 sequences are SGHRS and YFSETQ. The V segment lost 4 bases and the J segment 5 bases; nucleotides outside the gene matches: 7. This CDR3 has 14 amino acids. Sequencing was performed with immunoSEQ multiplex PCR; in TCRdb, only in-frame clones are kept and a portion is missing. This sample has some 300,000 clones, with under 90% found just once. Participant age was 18 to 89 years, and participants resided in approximately 24 US areas. Source material: PBMCs or T cells enriched from blood (not recorded which). The receptor was derived from a woman in her forties who had recovered from COVID-19. This sequence joins TRBV5-1 and TRBJ2-5; 8 bases align to TRBD1. CDR3 residues: CASSQPGQEETQYF. Written as DNA, the CDR3 is TGCGCCAGCAGCCAACCGGGACAGGAGGAGACCCAGTACTTC.